These 8 T cell receptor beta chains share one sample of origin, sequenced in a study of blood T cell repertoires in COVID-19. The assay was immunoSEQ multiplex PCR, and TCRdb's table has in-frame clones only and misses some. The data show about 300,000 clones, 88% seen once. Material: peripheral blood. The receptors were gathered from a man between 18 and 29 years old with active or convalescent COVID-19.

This clone was counted a single time. This rearrangement joins TRBV7-9 to TRBJ1-2, with D possibly being TRBD1 (5 bases). This CDR3 spans 15 amino acids. In germline, CDR1 is SEHNR, CDR2 FQNEAQ (reference sequence). With 2 bases removed from V and 7 bases from J, the gap between germline ends came to 17 bases. This CDR3 reads CASSLTGVGVGGYTF. CDR3 sequence (DNA): TGTGCCAGCAGCTTAACGGGGGTGGGAGTTGGTGGCTACACCTTC.

The chain couples TRBV7-9 to TRBJ2-7; D gene ambiguous. V shed 5 bases and J shed 2 bases, with 7 bases lying between them. CDR3 length: 12 residues. The germline gives CDR1 SEHNR, CDR2 FQNEAQ (reference sequence). The CDR3 region is CASSRTPYEQYF. CDR3 in DNA: TGTGCCAGCAGCCGTACACCCTACGAGCAGTACTTC.

This clone occurred once. V is TRBV7-9 and J is TRBJ1-5; weak D call: TRBD1 (5 bases). Deletions cut 5 bases from V and 4 bases from J, with 12 bases between. Germline lookup yields CDR1 SEHNR and CDR2 FQNEAQ (reference sequence). This CDR3 has 14 residues. The CDR3 DNA follows: TGTGCCAGCAGCCACGGCGGGGGGAATCAGCCCCAGCATTTT. Translation: CASSHGGGNQPQHF.

The rearrangement links TRBV4-1 to TRBJ2-7; D gene unclear. V shed 0 bases and J shed 0 bases, with 12 bases lying between them. The CDR3 consists of 16 residues. Germline V gene data show CDR1 as MGHRA and CDR2 as YSYEKL. The CDR3 region has the DNA TGCGCCAGCAGCCAAGATCGTCAGCGTGCCTCCTACGAGCAGTACTTC. Its protein product is CASSQDRQRASYEQYF.

This clone was counted once. The rearrangement joins TRBV6-5 to TRBJ1-5; D not resolved. This CDR3 spans 14 amino acids. With 2 bases removed from V and 5 bases from J, the gap between germline ends came to 10 bases. Looked up from germline, CDR1 is MNHEY and CDR2 is SVGAGI. In nucleotides, the CDR3 is TGTGCCAGCAGTTACGCAGCACAGCATCAGCCCCAGCATTTT. Translation: CASSYAAQHQPQHF.

This rearrangement joins TRBV10-2 to TRBJ1-4, with D perhaps matching TRBD1 (6 bases). V gave up 6 bases and J gave up 0 bases, with 26 bases separating them. There are 20 residues in the CDR3. Germline CDR1 reads WSHSY; CDR2 reads SAAADI. CDR3 in amino acids: CASRAGQQMSDHATNEKLFF. CDR3 DNA sequence: TGCGCCAGCAGAGCAGGACAGCAAATGAGCGACCATGCAACTAATGAAAAACTGTTTTTT.

This clone was detected once. An end of the junction differs from the germline gene, which may be a read error. The V and J genes are TRBV2 and TRBJ1-2; no reliable D call. The CDR3 is made up of 15 amino acids. In germline, CDR1 is SNHLY, CDR2 FYNNEI. CDR3 region: CASSPAAVSNLLPVF. The CDR3 DNA is TGTGCCAGCAGTCCGGCGGCCGTCAGCAACCTTCTTCCAGTCTTC.

The gene calls are TRBV7-2 and TRBJ1-1; the D gene is possibly TRBD1 (5 bases). This CDR3 contains 12 residues. V was pared by 5 bases and J by 8 bases, with 12 bases between. Germline values: CDR1 SGHTA, CDR2 FQGNSA. CDR3 loop: CASSTWGREAFF. The CDR3 DNA follows: TGTGCCAGCAGCACCTGGGGCAGGGAAGCTTTCTTT.